This T cell receptor beta chain is drawn from a study of Tregs in tolerant kidney transplant recipients. The germline gives CDR1 LGHNT, CDR2 FRNRAP. V shed 6 bases and J shed 2 bases, with 30 bases lying between them. There are 20 residues in the CDR3. Concerning this clone: The target antigen is unknown. Read data end 3 residues before the CDR3 end; the end is taken from the germline J gene.

Recipient PBMCs carried a CFSE label and met irradiated graft donor PBMCs for approximately six days before FACS sorting. Assay used: immunoSEQ multiplex PCR; TCRdb lists only in-frame clones, some missing. The sample totals 2,000 or so clones. The clonotype was recovered from a human patient who received a combined kidney and bone marrow transplant. Sequenced material: CD4+ T cells from blood cultured with allogeneic cells, taken before the transplant. J is TRBJ2-3 and V is TRBV12-5; perhaps TRBD1 as D (6 bases). Partial CDR3 DNA: TGTGCTAGTGGCAGGTCCCTCACTAAAACAGGGTCCGCGTCCACAGATACG. This codes for CASGRSLTKTGSASTDT. The entire CDR3 protein is CASGRSLTKTGSASTDTQYF.